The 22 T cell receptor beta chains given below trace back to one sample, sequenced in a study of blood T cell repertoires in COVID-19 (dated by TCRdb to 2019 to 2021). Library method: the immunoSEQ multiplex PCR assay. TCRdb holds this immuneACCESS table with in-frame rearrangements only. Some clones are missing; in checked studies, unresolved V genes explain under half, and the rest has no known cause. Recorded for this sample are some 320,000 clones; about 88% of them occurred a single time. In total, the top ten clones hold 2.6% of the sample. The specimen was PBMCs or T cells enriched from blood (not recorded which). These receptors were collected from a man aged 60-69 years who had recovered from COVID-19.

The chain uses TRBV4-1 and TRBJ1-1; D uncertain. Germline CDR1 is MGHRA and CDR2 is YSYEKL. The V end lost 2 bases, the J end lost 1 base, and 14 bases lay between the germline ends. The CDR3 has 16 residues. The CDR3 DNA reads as TGCGCCAGCAGCCAAAGCAGTGGAGTCTGGAACACTGAAGCTTTCTTT. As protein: CASSQSSGVWNTEAFF.

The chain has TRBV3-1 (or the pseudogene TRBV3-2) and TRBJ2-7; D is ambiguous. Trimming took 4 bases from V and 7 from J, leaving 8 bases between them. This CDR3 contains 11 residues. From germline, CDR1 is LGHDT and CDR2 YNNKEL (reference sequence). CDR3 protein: CASSLAREQYF. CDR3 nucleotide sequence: TGTGCCAGCAGCCTTGCGAGGGAGCAGTACTTC.

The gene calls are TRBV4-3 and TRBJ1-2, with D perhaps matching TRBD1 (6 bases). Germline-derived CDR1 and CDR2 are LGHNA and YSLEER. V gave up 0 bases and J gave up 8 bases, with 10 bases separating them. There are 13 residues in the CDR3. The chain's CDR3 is CASSQEWGGGYTF. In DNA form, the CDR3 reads TGCGCCAGCAGCCAAGAGTGGGGGGGCGGCTACACCTTC.

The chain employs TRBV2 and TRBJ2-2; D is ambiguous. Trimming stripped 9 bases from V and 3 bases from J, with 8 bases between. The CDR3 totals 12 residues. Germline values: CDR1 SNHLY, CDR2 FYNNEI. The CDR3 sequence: CARTQDTGELFF. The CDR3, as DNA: TGTGCCAGAACCCAGGACACCGGGGAGCTGTTTTTT.

The CDR3 loop is CASSLGLTSGSTDTQYF. The CDR3 region has the DNA TGTGCCAGCAGCTTAGGGCTCACTAGCGGGAGCACAGATACGCAGTATTTT. The chain carries TRBV11-3 and TRBJ2-3; 9 positions agree with TRBD2. The V gene's germline CDR1 is SGHNT and CDR2 YENEEA. The junction had 5 bases not matched to a gene; V was cut back by 1 base and J by 0 bases. CDR3 size: 17 residues. The variable domain in full, completed from reference TRBV11-3 and TRBJ2-3, reads EAGVVQSPRYKIIEKKQPVAFWCNPISGHNTLYWYLQNLGQGPELLIRYENEEAVDDSQLPKDRFSAERLKGVDSTLKIQPAELGDSAVYLCASSLGLTSGSTDTQYFGPGTRLTVL.

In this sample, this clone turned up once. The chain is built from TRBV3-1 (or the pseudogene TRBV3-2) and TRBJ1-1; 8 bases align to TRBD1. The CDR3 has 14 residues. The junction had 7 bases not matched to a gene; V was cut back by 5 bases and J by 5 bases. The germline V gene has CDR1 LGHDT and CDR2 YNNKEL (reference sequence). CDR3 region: CASSDPRGRTEAFF. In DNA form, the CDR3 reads TGTGCCAGCAGCGACCCCAGGGGGCGTACTGAAGCTTTCTTT.

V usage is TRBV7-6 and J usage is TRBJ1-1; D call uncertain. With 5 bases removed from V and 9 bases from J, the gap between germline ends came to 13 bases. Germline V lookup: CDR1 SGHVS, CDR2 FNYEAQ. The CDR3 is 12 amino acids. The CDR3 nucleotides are TGTGCCAGCAGCCTCCCCAGTGGGCAAGCTTTCTTT. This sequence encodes CASSLPSGQAFF. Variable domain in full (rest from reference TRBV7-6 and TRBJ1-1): GAGVSQSPRYKVTKRGQDVALRCDPISGHVSLYWYRQALGQGPEFLTYFNYEAQQDKSGLPNDRFSAERPEGSISTLTIQRTEQRDSAMYRCASSLPSGQAFFGQGTRLTVV.

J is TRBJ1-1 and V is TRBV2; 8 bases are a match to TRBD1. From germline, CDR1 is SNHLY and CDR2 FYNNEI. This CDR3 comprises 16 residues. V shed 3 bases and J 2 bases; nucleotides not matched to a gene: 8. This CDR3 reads CASSERGQVLNTEAFF. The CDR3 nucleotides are TGTGCCAGCAGTGAGAGGGGACAGGTGCTTAACACTGAAGCTTTCTTT.

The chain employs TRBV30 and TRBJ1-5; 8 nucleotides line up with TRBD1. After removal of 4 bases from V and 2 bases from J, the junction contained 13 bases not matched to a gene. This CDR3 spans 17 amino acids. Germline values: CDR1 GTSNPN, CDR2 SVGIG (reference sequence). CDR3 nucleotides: TGTGCCTGGAACGCCGGGACAGGAGTCGCGGGCAATCAGCCCCAGCATTTT. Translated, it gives CAWNAGTGVAGNQPQHF.

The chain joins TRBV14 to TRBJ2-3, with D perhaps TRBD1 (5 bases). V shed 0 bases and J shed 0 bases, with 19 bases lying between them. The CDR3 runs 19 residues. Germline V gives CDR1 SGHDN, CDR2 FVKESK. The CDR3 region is CASSQDKIRTRTSTDTQYF. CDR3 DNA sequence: TGTGCCAGCAGCCAAGATAAAATCAGGACACGAACTAGCACAGATACGCAGTATTTT.

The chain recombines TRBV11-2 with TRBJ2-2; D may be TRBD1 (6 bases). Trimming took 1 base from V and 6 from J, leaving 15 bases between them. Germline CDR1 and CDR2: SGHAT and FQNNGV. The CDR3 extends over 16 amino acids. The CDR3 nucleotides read TGTGCCAGCAGCTTAGGTCTCAGGGACATTTCCGGGGAGCTGTTTTTT. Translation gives CASSLGLRDISGELFF.

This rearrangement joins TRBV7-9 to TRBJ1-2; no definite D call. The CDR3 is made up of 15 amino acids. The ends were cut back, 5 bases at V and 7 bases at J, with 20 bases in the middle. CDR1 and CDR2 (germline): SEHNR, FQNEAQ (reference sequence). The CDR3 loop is CASSGERRLSFGYTF. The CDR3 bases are TGTGCCAGCAGCGGAGAAAGACGGCTCTCTTTTGGCTACACCTTC.

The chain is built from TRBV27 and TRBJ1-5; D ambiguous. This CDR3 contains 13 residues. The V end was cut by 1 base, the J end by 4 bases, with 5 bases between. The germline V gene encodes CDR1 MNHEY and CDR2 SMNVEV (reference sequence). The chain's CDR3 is CASSLWRNQPQHF. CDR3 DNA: TGTGCCAGCAGTTTATGGAGAAATCAGCCCCAGCATTTT.

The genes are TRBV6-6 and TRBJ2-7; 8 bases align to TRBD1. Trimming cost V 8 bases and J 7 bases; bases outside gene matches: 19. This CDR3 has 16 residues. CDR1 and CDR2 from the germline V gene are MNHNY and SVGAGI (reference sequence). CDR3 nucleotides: TGTGCCAGCCATGACCCCCGGGGGCAGGGGGCGGGGGAGCAGTACTTC. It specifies CASHDPRGQGAGEQYF.

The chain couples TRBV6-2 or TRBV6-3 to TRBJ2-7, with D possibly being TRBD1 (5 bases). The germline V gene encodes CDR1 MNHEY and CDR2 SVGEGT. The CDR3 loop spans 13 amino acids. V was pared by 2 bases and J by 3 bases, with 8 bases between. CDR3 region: CASSYQGYYEQYF. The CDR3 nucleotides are TGTGCCAGCAGTTACCAGGGTTACTACGAGCAGTACTTC.

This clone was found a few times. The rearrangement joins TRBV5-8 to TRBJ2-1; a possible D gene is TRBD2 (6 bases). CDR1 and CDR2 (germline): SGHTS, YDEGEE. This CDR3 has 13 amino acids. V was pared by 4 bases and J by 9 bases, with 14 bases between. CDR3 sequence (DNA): TGTGCCAGCAGCCTCCGGGAGCCCGCTGAGCAGTTCTTC. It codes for CASSLREPAEQFF.

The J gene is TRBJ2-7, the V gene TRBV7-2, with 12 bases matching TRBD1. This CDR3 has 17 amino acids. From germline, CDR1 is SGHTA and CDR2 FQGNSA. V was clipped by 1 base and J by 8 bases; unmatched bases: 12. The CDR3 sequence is CASSLGGPGQGAGKQYF. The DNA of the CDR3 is TGTGCCAGCAGCTTAGGAGGGCCGGGACAGGGGGCCGGGAAGCAGTACTTC.

CDR3 amino acids: CASSYRRDRRETQYF. The CDR3 region has the DNA TGTGCCAGCAGTTATAGACGCGACAGGCGAGAGACCCAGTACTTC. The chain has TRBV7-9 and TRBJ2-5, with TRBD1 as a possible D gene (6 bases). The CDR3 extends over 15 amino acids. Germline CDR1 reads SEHNR; CDR2 reads FQNEAQ (reference sequence). The V and J ends lost 6 bases and 4 bases respectively, with 18 bases between them.

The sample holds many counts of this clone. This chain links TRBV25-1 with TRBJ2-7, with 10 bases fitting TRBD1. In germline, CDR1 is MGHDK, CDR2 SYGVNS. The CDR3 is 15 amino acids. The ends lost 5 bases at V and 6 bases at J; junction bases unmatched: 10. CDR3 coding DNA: TGTGCCAGCAGTTTCCGGGACAGGGGAGGAATCGAGCAGTACTTC. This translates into CASSFRDRGGIEQYF.

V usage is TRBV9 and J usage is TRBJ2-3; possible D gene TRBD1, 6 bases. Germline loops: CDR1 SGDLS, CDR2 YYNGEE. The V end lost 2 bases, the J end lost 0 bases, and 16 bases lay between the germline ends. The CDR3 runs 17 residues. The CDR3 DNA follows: TGTGCCAGCAGCGTCTCTCTGGGACAAACTAGCACAGATACGCAGTATTTT. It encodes CASSVSLGQTSTDTQYF.

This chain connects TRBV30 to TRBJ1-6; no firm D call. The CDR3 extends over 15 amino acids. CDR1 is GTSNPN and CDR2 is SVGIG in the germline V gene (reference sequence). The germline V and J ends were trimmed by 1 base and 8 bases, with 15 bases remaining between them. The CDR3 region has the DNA TGTGCCTGGAGTGCTTTCCGTAGCCGGGATTCACCCCTCCACTTT. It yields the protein CAWSAFRSRDSPLHF. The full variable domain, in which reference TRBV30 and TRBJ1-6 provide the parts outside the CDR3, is SQTIHQWPATLVQPVGSPLSLECTVEGTSNPNLYWYRQAAGRGLQLLFYSVGIGQISSEVPQNLSASRPQDRQFILSSKKLLLSDSGFYLCAWSAFRSRDSPLHFGNGTRLTVT.

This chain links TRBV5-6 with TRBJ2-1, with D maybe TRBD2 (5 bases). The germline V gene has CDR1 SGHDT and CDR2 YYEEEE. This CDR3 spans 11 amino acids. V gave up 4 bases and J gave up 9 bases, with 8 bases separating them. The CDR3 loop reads CASSIGGEQFF. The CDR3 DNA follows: TGTGCCAGCAGCATTGGAGGTGAGCAGTTCTTC.